This is a list of T cell receptor beta chains from one sample in a study of PD-1 blockade in classical Hodgkin lymphoma. Assay used: immunoSEQ multiplex PCR; TCRdb lists only in-frame clones, some missing. The repertoire includes roughly 70,000 clones, about 93% of them detected once, and more than 2% sits in the top ten. Sample: peripheral blood mononuclear cells (PBMCs). The receptors originated from a human donor with classical Hodgkin lymphoma. The CDR3 runs from the conserved cysteine through the conserved F or W. The D gene is left open where the match is weak. Clone sizes are given selectively: once, few, many, or a class where the clone is expanded.

clone_size | j_call | d_call | v_call | cdr3_length | cdr3_nt | cdr3_aa
NA | TRBJ2-2 | NA | TRBV10-3 | 15 | TGTGCCATCAGTGAGTCGGCAGGGGTGGACGGGGAGCTGTTTTTT | CAISESAGVDGELFF
once | TRBJ2-2 | NA | TRBV2 | 13 | TGTGCCAGCAACGAACTAGTCACCGGGGAGCTGTTTTTT | CASNELVTGELFF
NA | TRBJ1-1 | NA | TRBV7-9 | 14 | TGTGCCAGCAGCTTAGTAACTTCTGGCACTGAAGCTTTCTTT | CASSLVTSGTEAFF
NA | TRBJ2-1 | NA | TRBV7-9 | 15 | TGTGCCAGCAGCTTAAGGGGGTGGCTGGCCAATGAGCAGTTCTTC | CASSLRGWLANEQFF
NA | TRBJ2-5 | NA | TRBV28 | 13 | TGTGCCAGCAGCCCAGTGGTACAAGAGACCCAGTACTTC | CASSPVVQETQYF
NA | TRBJ2-4 | NA | TRBV6-1 | 14 | TGTGCCAGCATGAAGGAACTAGCCAAAAACATTCAGTACTTC | CASMKELAKNIQYF
NA | TRBJ1-1 | NA | TRBV7-9 | 13 | TGTGCCAGCAGCTTAGGTGGTTGGGGCGAAGCTTTCTTT | CASSLGGWGEAFF
NA | TRBJ2-2 | TRBD2 | TRBV10-3 | 14 | TGTGCCACAACGGGGGGGGTGAACACCGGGGAGCTGTTTTTT | CATTGGVNTGELFF
NA | TRBJ1-2 | TRBD1 | TRBV2 | 15 | TGTGCCAGCAGAGCGAGCGGACAGGGGGGGTATGGCTACACCTTC | CASRASGQGGYGYTF
NA | TRBJ2-7 | NA | TRBV5-1 | 16 | TGCGCCAGCAGCTTGGGAGGGGGTAAAATGGTTTACGAGCAGTACTTC | CASSLGGGKMVYEQYF
NA | TRBJ1-1 | NA | TRBV5-5 | 14 | TGTGCCAGCAGCTTGCCAGGGGTGGGCGCTGAAGCTTTCTTT | CASSLPGVGAEAFF
NA | TRBJ1-2 | NA | TRBV5-4 | 14 | TGTGCCAGCAGCGTGGGACATAGTTCCTATGGCTACACCTTC | CASSVGHSSYGYTF
NA | TRBJ2-1 | NA | TRBV18 | 13 | TGTGCCAGCTCACGAGCCTCCGAGAATGAGCAGTTCTTC | CASSRASENEQFF
NA | TRBJ1-1 | NA | TRBV5-5 | 11 | TGTGCCAGCAGCTTGGTGATGGAAGCTTTCTTT | CASSLVMEAFF
NA | TRBJ2-1 | NA | TRBV7-9 | 17 | TGTGCCAGCAGCCCGATAGTGGGGGGGCGCTCCTACAATGAGCAGTTCTTC | CASSPIVGGRSYNEQFF
NA | TRBJ2-4 | TRBD1 | TRBV29-1 | 15 | TGCAGCGTTGGGGTGGGACAGGGGGCCAAAAACATTCAGTACTTC | CSVGVGQGAKNIQYF
NA | TRBJ2-3 | NA | TRBV7-9 | 17 | TGTGCCAGCAGCTTTACCCCTAGAGGCGGCGCCGTAAATACGCAGTATTTT | CASSFTPRGGAVNTQYF
NA | TRBJ1-1 | NA | TRBV6-5 | 10 | TGTGCCAGCAGTGACGAAGAAGCTTTCTTT | CASSDEEAFF
NA | TRBJ1-2 | NA | TRBV5-8 | 15 | TGTGCCAGCAGCCCCGGACCCTTAGTGCCGAATGGCTACACCTTC | CASSPGPLVPNGYTF
NA | TRBJ1-2 | NA | TRBV18 | 22 | TGTGCCAGCTCACCCCAGACTGGTTTAAGAACAGCTTACCATACCCGCTTAGGGGGCTACACCTTC | CASSPQTGLRTAYHTRLGGYTF
NA | TRBJ1-3 | NA | TRBV7-2 | 14 | TGTGCCAGCAGCTTAGGACAGTTAGGAAACACCATATATTTT | CASSLGQLGNTIYF
NA | TRBJ1-2 | NA | TRBV27 | 15 | TGTGCCAGCAGTTTTTCGGGGGGATGGGACTATGGCTACACCTTC | CASSFSGGWDYGYTF
NA | TRBJ2-1 | TRBD1 | TRBV7-8 | 17 | TGTGCCAGCAGCTCACGGGCGGACAGGGACTTCCAGAATGAGCAGTTCTTC | CASSSRADRDFQNEQFF
once | TRBJ1-2 | TRBD1 | TRBV5-4 | 14 | TGTGCCAGCAGCTTTGGACAGGGTAATGCTGGCTACACCTTC | CASSFGQGNAGYTF
NA | TRBJ2-2 | NA | TRBV6-5 | 15 | TGTGCCAGCAGTTACTCGGCATTTCGCACCGGGGAGCTGTTTTTT | CASSYSAFRTGELFF
once | TRBJ1-1 | NA | TRBV4-2 | 15 | TGTGCCAGCAGCCAAACCTTGACGGGTAACACTGAAGCTTTCTTT | CASSQTLTGNTEAFF
NA | TRBJ1-1 | NA | TRBV2 | 13 | TGTGCCAGCAGTGAAGAGGGGCACACTGAAGCTTTCTTT | CASSEEGHTEAFF
NA | TRBJ1-1 | NA | TRBV5-4 | 15 | TGTGCCAGCAGCCGGCCCGGGGCAGAGAACACTGAAGCTTTCTTT | CASSRPGAENTEAFF
NA | TRBJ1-1 | TRBD1 | TRBV11-3 | 14 | TGTGCCAGCAGCTTTGGACAGGGGTACACTGAAGCTTTCTTT | CASSFGQGYTEAFF
NA | TRBJ2-1 | NA | TRBV6-6 | 12 | TGTGCCAGCAGACTAGTATCCAATGAGCAGTTCTTC | CASRLVSNEQFF
NA | TRBJ1-5 | NA | TRBV5-6 | 15 | TGTGCCAGCAGCCTGGCGGTCGCTAGCAATCAGCCCCAGCATTTT | CASSLAVASNQPQHF
NA | TRBJ1-5 | NA | TRBV18 | 13 | TGTGCCAGCTCGCCCGTTAGCAATCAGCCCCAGCATTTT | CASSPVSNQPQHF
NA | TRBJ1-1 | NA | TRBV5-1 | 16 | TGCGCCAGCAGCTTACTGGACGGACCCCCCAACACTGAAGCTTTCTTT | CASSLLDGPPNTEAFF
once | TRBJ1-2 | TRBD1 | TRBV6-1 | 14 | TGTGCCAGCAGCGCACAGGGGGTATTTTATGGCTACACCTTC | CASSAQGVFYGYTF
NA | TRBJ2-3 | TRBD2 | TRBV6-6 | 15 | TGTGCCAGCAGTCCCCTAGCGGGAGGCACAGATACGCAGTATTTT | CASSPLAGGTDTQYF
NA | TRBJ2-5 | NA | TRBV6-6 | 16 | TGTGCCAGCAGTTACTCGGTCACTACCTCACAAGAGACCCAGTACTTC | CASSYSVTTSQETQYF
NA | TRBJ1-4 | NA | TRBV27 | 15 | TGTGCCAGCAGTTTTGGGGGGCTTTCTAATGAAAAACTGTTTTTT | CASSFGGLSNEKLFF
NA | TRBJ2-3 | NA | TRBV9 | 15 | TGTGCCAGCAGCGTCAGCGGCCCTGAGGCCTCTACGCAGTATTTT | CASSVSGPEASTQYF
once | TRBJ2-1 | TRBD1 | TRBV28 | 15 | TGTGCCAGCAGCCAGGGACAGGGGGTTACCAATGAGCAGTTCTTC | CASSQGQGVTNEQFF
NA | TRBJ1-4 | TRBD1 | TRBV28 | 15 | TGTGCCAGCAGTCAACCAGGGGGCCCTAATGAAAAACTGTTTTTT | CASSQPGGPNEKLFF
once | TRBJ2-5 | NA | TRBV5-4 | 13 | TGTGCCAGCAGCTTGACCGGGACGGAGACCCAGTACTTC | CASSLTGTETQYF
NA | TRBJ1-2 | NA | TRBV19 | 13 | TGTGCCAGTAGTATTGGTCGGGGCTATGGCTACACCTTC | CASSIGRGYGYTF
NA | TRBJ1-2 | TRBD1 | TRBV4-1 | 15 | TGCGCCAGCAGCCCGGGTCGGACAGGGCTCTATGGCTACACCTTC | CASSPGRTGLYGYTF
NA | TRBJ1-2 | TRBD1 | TRBV18 | 15 | TGTGCCAGCTCACTCTCGACAGGGGGGGACTATGGCTACACCTTC | CASSLSTGGDYGYTF
NA | TRBJ1-2 | NA | TRBV6-6 | 13 | TGTGCCTCCCATCAGAGAGGCTCGGGCGGCTACACCTTC | CASHQRGSGGYTF
NA | TRBJ2-2 | NA | TRBV11-2 | 17 | TGTGCCAGCAGCTTTCGACCGGGACACACGAACACCGGGGAGCTGTTTTTT | CASSFRPGHTNTGELFF
NA | TRBJ2-5 | NA | TRBV13 | 16 | TGTGCCAGCAGCAAAGCCGGGCCCCCTTTTTGGGAGACCCAGTACTTC | CASSKAGPPFWETQYF
NA | TRBJ2-7 | TRBD1 | TRBV6-5 | 14 | TGTGCCAGCAGTTACGGGACAGATTCCTACGAGCAGTACTTC | CASSYGTDSYEQYF
NA | TRBJ1-2 | TRBD1 | TRBV16 | 15 | TGTGCCAGCAGCCAATTGATACAGGGGAGGTATGGCTACACCTTC | CASSQLIQGRYGYTF
NA | TRBJ2-3 | NA | TRBV20-1 | 11 | TGCAGTGCTTTGCTAGCCCTTTCCCCCATTTTT | CSALLALSPIF
NA | TRBJ1-4 | TRBD1 | TRBV2 | 15 | TGTGCCAGCAGGGATCCGGGACAGGGCTCAGAAAAACTGTTTTTT | CASRDPGQGSEKLFF
NA | TRBJ2-1 | TRBD2 | TRBV4-2 | 16 | TGTGCCAGCAGCCAAGTTTGGGCGGGGGCCTACAATGAGCAGTTCTTC | CASSQVWAGAYNEQFF
once | TRBJ2-2 | TRBD1 | TRBV7-9 | 17 | TGTGCCAGCAGCTTAGAAATCACAGGGGAGTTCACCGGGGAGCTGTTTTTT | CASSLEITGEFTGELFF
NA | TRBJ1-1 | NA | TRBV6-6 | 13 | TGTGCCAGCAGCTCCCTCAGGGGCACTGAAGCTTTCTTT | CASSSLRGTEAFF
once | TRBJ1-1 | NA | TRBV19 | 16 | TGTGCCAGTATCCCTCGTACGCCGGCGAGAAACACTGAAGCTTTCTTT | CASIPRTPARNTEAFF